The T cell receptor (beta chain) described here comes from a study of cytomegalovirus exposure and HLA in healthy donors. Study-wide results and caveats: Highest at DRB1 and lowest at HLA-C, TCR association rates differed among HLA loci in a later analysis.

This clone occurred a few times. The target antigen is unknown. The PCR made use of 60 Vbeta and 13 Jbeta primers. Assay: immunoSEQ multiplex PCR; the TCRdb copy retains only in-frame clones and omits some. The sample has over 150,000 clones, around three quarters seen once. The sequence came from a woman aged 45 to 65 in good health and CMV-seropositive. Specimen: PBMCs.

CDR3 nucleotide sequence: TGTGCCAGCAGCTTACCCCCCGGATCGGGGACCCAGTACTTC. It codes for CASSLPPGSGTQYF. V is TRBV7-9 and J is TRBJ2-5; D not resolved. The germline V and J ends were trimmed by 2 bases and 7 bases, with 14 bases remaining between them. From germline, CDR1 is SEHNR and CDR2 FQNEAQ (reference sequence). The CDR3 sequence is 14 residues long.